Described below is a single T cell receptor (beta chain) sequence and its context. Repertoires were generated with immunoSEQ multiplex PCR, while TCRdb's copy carries only in-frame clones and drops some. Seen here are approximately 290,000 clones, around nine tenths observed once, and the top ten hold roughly 10%. These data come from a study of blood T cell repertoires in COVID-19. The overall study: Sites in the United States, Italy and Spain provided acute and convalescent COVID-19 samples.

The length of the CDR3 is 15 residues. The germline V gene encodes CDR1 SGHRS and CDR2 YFSETQ. Trimming took 1 base from V and 7 from J, leaving 17 bases between them. This receptor was taken from a young woman with COVID-19, enrolled during active disease. Sequenced material: peripheral blood. The rearrangement joins TRBV5-1 to TRBJ1-2, with D perhaps TRBD1 (6 bases). CDR3 sequence: CASSLKRTEKGGYTF. The CDR3 bases are TGCGCCAGCAGCTTGAAACGGACAGAAAAGGGTGGCTACACCTTC. The full variable domain, completed using reference TRBV5-1 and TRBJ1-2, is KAGVTQTPRYLIKTRGQQVTLSCSPISGHRSVSWYQQTPGQGLQFLFEYFSETQRNKGNFPGRFSGRQFSNSRSEMNVSTLELGDSALYLCASSLKRTEKGGYTFGSGTRLTVV.